This TCR beta chain was recorded in a study of OX40 agonist ivuxolimab in advanced cancers. Data came from immunoSEQ multiplex PCR; TCRdb stores just in-frame clones and leaves some out. The data contain around 35,000 clones, roughly 80% of them singletons. Germline values: CDR1 SGHTA, CDR2 FQGNSA. V shed 2 bases and J shed 11 bases, with 13 bases lying between them. This CDR3 is built from 13 residues. Specimen: CD4+ or CD8+ T cells sorted from blood, collected in a trial of the OX40 agonist ivuxolimab. This clonotype was sampled from an adult with an advanced solid tumor such as melanoma, head and neck, liver or kidney cancer. This rearrangement joins TRBV7-2 to TRBJ2-1; D is unresolved. CDR3 region: CASSLSGPLQQFF. CDR3 sequence (DNA): TGTGCCAGCAGCTTATCCGGACCCCTTCAGCAGTTCTTC.